This TCR beta chain was recovered during a study of shared clonotypes between healthy human individuals. The germline CDR1 and CDR2 sequences are SGDLS and YYNGEE. CDR3 length: 16 amino acids. V dropped 0 bases and J dropped 3; count of bases not matched to a gene: 8. Libraries were prepared by immunoSEQ multiplex PCR; TCRdb keeps only in-frame clonotypes and omits some of them. Of around 600,000 clones in the sample, roughly 98% were seen once. Positive CCR7 selection of CD45RO-negative cells yielded the naive CD8 cells, and terminally differentiated effector memory CD45RA+ cells were excluded. The rearrangement links TRBV9 to TRBJ2-7; 8 bases line up with TRBD2. Sequencing was performed on naive CD8+ T cells sorted from blood. This TCR derives from a man aged 25-45 years in good health. CDR3 sequence: CASSVESGSSLYEQYF. As DNA, the CDR3 is TGTGCCAGCAGCGTAGAAAGCGGGAGTTCACTCTACGAGCAGTACTTC. Supplemented by reference TRBV9 and TRBJ2-7, the full variable domain reads DSGVTQTPKHLITATGQRVTLRCSPRSGDLSVYWYQQSLDQGLQFLIQYYNGEERAKGNILERFSAQQFPDLHSELNLSSLELGDSALYFCASSVESGSSLYEQYFGPGTRLTVT.